The 15 T cell receptor beta chains listed next were all sequenced from one sample in a study of blood T cell repertoires in COVID-19 (dated by TCRdb to 2018 to 2021). Libraries were built with the immunoSEQ multiplex PCR assay. In TCRdb, the immuneACCESS table is reduced to in-frame sequences with V and J assigned. These tables do not hold every clone; where another copy was compared, an unresolved V gene accounts for under half, and the others remain unexplained. For this sample there are 200,000 to 300,000 clones; over 75% appear just once. The ten largest clonotypes hold about 0.7% of the sample. The material sequenced was peripheral blood. These receptor sequences come from a human donor in a cohort sampled during active COVID-19.

This chain connects TRBV7-3 to TRBJ2-7, with TRBD1 identical over 7 bases. The CDR3 has 14 amino acids. V shed 4 bases, J shed 5 bases, and the junction held 8 bases outside the gene matches. CDR1 is SGHTA and CDR2 is FQGTGA in the germline V gene. In nucleotides, the CDR3 is TGTGCCAGCAGCTCTACAGGGGCCCGGGACGAGCAGTACTTC. Its protein product is CASSSTGARDEQYF. The full variable domain, with the rest looked up from reference TRBV7-3 and TRBJ2-7, is GAGVSQTPSNKVTEKGKYVELRCDPISGHTALYWYRQSLGQGPEFLIYFQGTGAADDSGLPNDRFFAVRPEGSVSTLKIQRTERGDSAVYLCASSSTGARDEQYFGPGTRLTVT.

V gene TRBV6-5 combines with J gene TRBJ2-7; TRBD2 aligns across 9 bases. The CDR3 runs 13 residues. The trim removed 6 bases at V and 3 bases at J, leaving 3 bases unmatched. Germline V gene lookup returns CDR1 MNHEY and CDR2 SVGAGI. CDR3 loop: CASRRTSDYEQYF. CDR3 nucleotides: TGTGCCAGCAGAAGGACTAGCGACTACGAGCAGTACTTC.

The rearrangement uses TRBV18 and TRBJ2-7, with D possibly TRBD1 on 6 matching bases. Trimming took off 3 bases at V and 7 bases at J, with 22 bases between the two ends. Germline V gene lookup returns CDR1 KGHSH and CDR2 LQKENI. This CDR3 has 16 residues. The CDR3 reads CASSPPGAAPSGEQYF. The CDR3 bases are TGTGCCAGCTCACCCCCAGGGGCCGCACCTTCGGGGGAGCAGTACTTC.

The CDR3, as DNA: TGCGCCAGCAGCCAAGGCAGGTATTCAGGGGGCGAGGACGAGCAGTACTTC. This sequence encodes CASSQGRYSGGEDEQYF. The chain recombines TRBV4-1 with TRBJ2-7; 8 bases match TRBD1. Germline-derived CDR1 and CDR2 are MGHRA and YSYEKL. V trimming: 1 base; J trimming: 5 bases; junction bases outside the gene matches: 13. The CDR3 sequence is 17 residues long.

The chain recombines TRBV12-3 or TRBV12-4 with TRBJ1-5, with D unresolved. This CDR3 has 12 amino acids. The germline V and J ends were trimmed by 3 bases and 7 bases, with 7 bases remaining between them. The CDR3, as DNA: TGTGCCAGCAGTTTTCAGTACCAGCCCCAGCATTTT. Protein sequence: CASSFQYQPQHF.

The V call is TRBV7-9, the J call TRBJ1-1; D not resolved. Germline-derived CDR1 and CDR2 are SEHNR and FQNEAQ (reference sequence). V dropped 5 bases and J dropped 2 bases, with 15 bases sitting between them. CDR3 length equals 15 residues. The DNA for the CDR3 is TGTGCCAGCAGCCTATTTGGGGAGGCTAACACTGAAGCTTTCTTT. It encodes CASSLFGEANTEAFF.

The chain recombines TRBV4-3 with TRBJ2-7; 9 nucleotides line up with TRBD1. Germline CDR1 is LGHNA and CDR2 is YSLEER. Unmatched junction bases numbered 2, after V lost 3 bases and J lost 2 bases. The CDR3 has 14 residues. The CDR3 nucleotides are TGCGCCAGCAGCCAGGGGACAGGGCCCTACGAGCAGTACTTC. Translation: CASSQGTGPYEQYF.

V gene TRBV2 combines with J gene TRBJ1-2, with 9 bases aligning to TRBD1. The V and J ends lost 7 bases and 4 bases, in that order; junction bases with no gene match: 4. Germline CDR1 and CDR2: SNHLY and FYNNEI. The CDR3 contains 13 residues. CDR3 in DNA: TGTGCCAGCATGAAGGACAGGGGCTATGGCTACACCTTC. Translated: CASMKDRGYGYTF.

The V and J genes are TRBV6-5 and TRBJ2-1, with D unresolved. This CDR3 comprises 13 residues. V dropped 0 bases and J dropped 10 bases, with 10 bases sitting between them. Germline V gene lookup returns CDR1 MNHEY and CDR2 SVGAGI. In DNA form, the CDR3 reads TGTGCCAGCAGTTACTCGATTGAGAGGGAGCAGTTCTTC. It encodes CASSYSIEREQFF.

This sequence joins TRBV9 and TRBJ2-3, with TRBD1 as a possible D gene (6 bases). Trimming took off 4 bases at V and 2 bases at J, with 20 bases between the two ends. The germline CDR1 and CDR2 sequences are SGDLS and YYNGEE. The CDR3 sequence is 17 residues long. The CDR3, as DNA: TGTGCCAGCAGCACAGGGAGTAAAGGTCGCCACACAGATACGCAGTATTTT. This sequence encodes CASSTGSKGRHTDTQYF.

The chain is built from TRBV5-1 and TRBJ1-1, with D possibly being TRBD1 (5 bases). The ends were cut back, 6 bases at V and 4 bases at J, with 16 bases in the middle. The CDR3 length is 14 residues. CDR1 SGHRS and CDR2 YFSETQ come from the germline V gene. DNA for the CDR3: TGCGCCAGCATCATGACAGCTGGGTCCACTGAAGCTTTCTTT. Protein product: CASIMTAGSTEAFF.

The rearrangement uses TRBV19 and TRBJ1-3, with D perhaps matching TRBD1 (6 bases). V was pared by 9 bases and J by 4 bases, with 16 bases between. Germline loops: CDR1 LNHDA, CDR2 SQIVND (reference sequence). The CDR3 covers 14 residues. Here the CDR3 DNA reads TGTGCCAGCCTTCACAGGGTTACCGGAAACACCATATATTTT. Translation gives CASLHRVTGNTIYF.

This chain uses TRBV13 with TRBJ2-7; D may be TRBD1 (6 bases). Germline V gene lookup returns CDR1 PRHDT and CDR2 FYEKMQ (reference sequence). The CDR3 is 15 amino acids. V was cut by 0 bases and J by 0 bases, with 9 bases left in between. The CDR3 loop reads CASSLGGRGSYEQYF. CDR3 sequence (DNA): TGTGCCAGCAGCTTAGGGGGCAGGGGCTCCTACGAGCAGTACTTC.

This chain links TRBV3-1 (or the pseudogene TRBV3-2) with TRBJ1-4, with a tentative D call TRBD1 (5 bases). CDR3 length equals 15 residues. V lost 1 base to trimming and J lost 7 bases, with 13 bases between them. Germline V gives CDR1 LGHDT, CDR2 YNNKEL (reference sequence). CDR3 amino acids: CASSQVGSGSEKLFF. The CDR3 DNA reads TGTGCCAGCAGCCAAGTTGGGTCAGGGTCTGAAAAACTGTTTTTT.

The J gene is TRBJ2-5, the V gene TRBV5-1; possibly TRBD1 for D (6 bases). V was trimmed by 0 bases and J by 4 bases, leaving 13 bases between them. The CDR3 length is 15 residues. Germline assignment: CDR1 SGHRS and CDR2 YFSETQ. The CDR3 DNA reads TGCGCCAGCAGCTTGGCCACAGGGATGATAGAGACCCAGTACTTC. It encodes CASSLATGMIETQYF.